This T cell receptor (beta chain) is drawn from a study of blood T cell repertoires in COVID-19. On the study more broadly: The analysed material was cDNA or gDNA that came from T cells, B-cell-depleted T cells, or PBMCs.

The CDR3 runs 13 residues. V was trimmed by 5 bases and J by 7 bases, leaving 9 bases between them. Residents of 20 to 25 US areas, aged about 18 to 95 years, made up the participants. Sequencing used immunoSEQ multiplex PCR; TCRdb keeps in-frame clones, though not all of them. In the table there are 200,000 to 250,000 clones, about nine tenths of which are singletons. Sequencing was performed on PBMCs or T cells enriched from blood (not recorded which). This rearrangement joins TRBV12-3 or TRBV12-4 to TRBJ1-6; unclear D gene. The sequence came from a woman aged 40 to 50 with acute COVID-19. The DNA for the CDR3 is TGTGCCAGCAGTATGTCCGGGAATTCACCCCTCCACTTT. As protein: CASSMSGNSPLHF.